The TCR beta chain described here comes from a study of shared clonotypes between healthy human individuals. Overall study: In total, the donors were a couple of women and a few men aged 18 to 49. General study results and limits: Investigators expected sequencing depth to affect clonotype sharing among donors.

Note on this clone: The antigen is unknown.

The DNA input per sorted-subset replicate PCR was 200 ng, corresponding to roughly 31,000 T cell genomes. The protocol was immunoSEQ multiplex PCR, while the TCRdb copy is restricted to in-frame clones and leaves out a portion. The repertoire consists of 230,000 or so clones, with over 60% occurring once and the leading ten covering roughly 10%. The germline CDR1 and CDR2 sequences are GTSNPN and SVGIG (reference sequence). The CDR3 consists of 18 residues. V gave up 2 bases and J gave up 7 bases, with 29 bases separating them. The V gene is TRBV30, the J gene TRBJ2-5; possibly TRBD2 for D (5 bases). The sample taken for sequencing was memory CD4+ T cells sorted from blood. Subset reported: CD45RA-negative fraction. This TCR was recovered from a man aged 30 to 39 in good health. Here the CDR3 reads CAWSPPGFSQVGVWTQYF. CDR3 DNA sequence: TGTGCCTGGAGTCCACCGGGATTCTCTCAAGTGGGAGTCTGGACCCAGTACTTC.